A single sample gave rise to the 7 T cell receptor beta chains below, sequenced in a study of Graves' ophthalmopathy and Graves' hyperthyroidism. TCR beta CDR3 amplification used RNA transcripts. The first-round RT-PCR employed HTBI primers together with the Qiagen OneStep RT-PCR kit. A multiplex PCR was then performed as the second round. TCRdb passed the multiplex PCR reads through MiXCR, listing each CDR3 protein once. The sample carries around 1.1 million distinct CDR3 sequences, about 35% recorded once. Sequences were obtained from peripheral blood or thyroid tissue (not recorded which). These receptors all stem from an adult man with Graves' hyperthyroidism.

The V gene is TRBV7-9, the J gene TRBJ1-4; TRBD1 agrees at 7 bases. CDR1 is SEHNR, CDR2 FQNEAQ, per germline (reference sequence). V trimming: 6 bases; J trimming: 7 bases; junction bases outside the gene matches: 8. The length of the CDR3 is 14 residues. In DNA, the CDR3 is TGTGCCAGCAGTATGACAGGGTCCAGTGAAAAACTGTTTTTT. This translates into CASSMTGSSEKLFF. The full variable domain, with the rest looked up from reference TRBV7-9 and TRBJ1-4, is DTGVSQNPRHKITKRGQNVTFRCDPISEHNRLYWYRQTLGQGPEFLTYFQNEAQLEKSRLLSDRFSAERPKGSFSTLEIQRTEQGDSAMYLCASSMTGSSEKLFFGSGTQLSVL.

This clonotype was counted ten times or more. V and J are TRBV7-8 and TRBJ1-5; possibly TRBD1 for D (6 bases). Between the trimmed V and J ends, which lost 5 bases and 1 base, there was a span of 18 bases. Per germline, CDR1 SGHVS and CDR2 FQNEAQ. The CDR3 spans 17 residues. For the CDR3, the DNA is TGTGCCAGCAGCATATCAACAGGGTTGAGAAGCAATCAGCCCCAGCATTTT. Encoded protein: CASSISTGLRSNQPQHF. Combining the CDR3 with reference TRBV7-8 and TRBJ1-5 gives the whole variable domain GAGVSQSPRYKVAKRGQDVALRCDPISGHVSLFWYQQALGQGPEFLTYFQNEAQLDKSGLPSDRFFAERPEGSVSTLKIQRTQQEDSAVYLCASSISTGLRSNQPQHFGDGTRLSIL.

The chain carries TRBV7-9 and TRBJ1-2, with D maybe TRBD1 (6 bases). V was cut by 8 bases and J by 5 bases, with 24 bases left in between. The CDR3 runs 16 residues. Germline V gene sequence: CDR1 SEHNR, CDR2 FQNEAQ (reference sequence). The CDR3 protein is CASLPVRGRARYGYTF. The CDR3 nucleotides are TGTGCCAGCCTCCCCGTCCGGGGGCGGGCCCGGTATGGCTACACCTTC.

This clonotype turned up a few times. This may arise from a read error, as a much more abundant clone is one base away. V usage is TRBV7-2 and J usage is TRBJ1-4, with D possibly TRBD1 on 5 matching bases. V lost 5 bases and J lost 4, with 14 bases in between. The CDR3 consists of 15 residues. The germline CDR1 and CDR2 sequences are SGHTA and FQGNSA. The CDR3 nucleotides are TGTGCCAGCAGCCCTTTTTGGGGACGTAATGAAAAACTGTTTTTT. This translates into CASSPFWGRNEKLFF.

The sample holds a few counts of this clonotype. V is TRBV6-2 or TRBV6-3 and J is TRBJ2-5; D uncertain. The CDR3 covers 15 residues. Trimming stripped 5 bases from V and 1 base from J, with 14 bases between. The germline gives CDR1 MNHEY, CDR2 SVGEGT. The CDR3 nucleotides are TGTGCCAGCAGTGAAATGGTCCGGGCCCAAGAGACCCAGTACTTC. Amino acid sequence: CASSEMVRAQETQYF.

This clonotype was counted once. This chain links TRBV7-7 with TRBJ2-1; 9 positions agree with TRBD1. There are 13 residues in the CDR3. V lost 10 bases, J lost 8 bases, and 9 bases stayed unmatched. The germline gives CDR1 SSHAT, CDR2 FNYEAQ (reference sequence). CDR3 region: CAIKWGQGYEQFF. For the CDR3, the DNA is TGTGCCATCAAATGGGGACAGGGCTATGAGCAGTTCTTC.

The chain links TRBV12-3 or TRBV12-4 to TRBJ1-5; 9 bases fit TRBD1. The J segment lost 6 bases and the V segment lost 3 bases, leaving 3 bases of the junction unmatched. The CDR3 is made up of 14 amino acids. The CDR3 nucleotides are TGTGCCAGCAGTTTTCTGACAGGGGGTCAGCCCCAGCATTTT. This encodes CASSFLTGGQPQHF.